Presented here are 29 T cell receptor beta chains from one specimen sequenced in a study of PD-1 and CTLA-4 blockade in melanoma. Here immunoSEQ multiplex PCR was the method, and the copy in TCRdb shows in-frame clones only, minus some. The table has roughly 7,200 clones, about four fifths seen once; the top ten hold approximately 43%. Sequencing used CD8+ T cells from peripheral blood, obtained before anti-PD-1 treatment. The receptors were gathered from a human donor with melanoma.

The genes are TRBV30 and TRBJ2-1, with D possibly being TRBD1 (6 bases). Germline CDR1 reads GTSNPN; CDR2 reads SVGIG (reference sequence). CDR3 length: 15 amino acids. The ends were cut back, 1 base at V and 0 bases at J, with 10 bases in the middle. For the CDR3, the DNA is TGTGCCTGGAGTGCAGGGGAAAGCTCCTACAATGAGCAGTTCTTC. Its protein product is CAWSAGESSYNEQFF.

This chain links TRBV7-8 with TRBJ2-5; 7 bases agree with TRBD1. Germline trimming cut 3 bases from V and 4 bases from J; bases unmatched to any gene: 14. The CDR3 consists of 17 residues. The V gene's germline CDR1 is SGHVS and CDR2 FQNEAQ. Written as DNA, the CDR3 is TGTGCCAGCAGCTTGCCGATCGATACAGGGGAGCGAGAGACCCAGTACTTC. It is translated as CASSLPIDTGERETQYF.

The J gene is TRBJ2-5, the V gene TRBV7-9; 15 bases match TRBD2. CDR1 is SEHNR and CDR2 is FQNEAQ in the germline V gene (reference sequence). The CDR3 contains 18 residues. V lost 4 bases and J lost 3; bases outside the gene matches: 9. The CDR3 nucleotides read TGTGCCAGCAGCTCCGAGTACGGGACTAGCGGGGGGAAAGAGACCCAGTACTTC. This translates into CASSSEYGTSGGKETQYF.

The chain recombines TRBV6-5 with TRBJ1-1; the D gene is possibly TRBD1 (6 bases). CDR3 size: 14 residues. V lost 2 bases to trimming and J lost 8 bases, with 15 bases between them. CDR1 MNHEY and CDR2 SVGAGI come from the germline V gene. The CDR3 DNA sequence: TGTGCCAGCAGTTACGGGCAGGGGATTAGGGAAGCTTTCTTT. Amino acids: CASSYGQGIREAFF.

This clone was detected only a few times. The chain couples TRBV13 to TRBJ1-2; 8 bases map to TRBD1. Germline CDR1 and CDR2: PRHDT and FYEKMQ (reference sequence). The CDR3 is 16 residues long. J gave up 7 bases and V 5 bases, and 15 bases lay outside the gene matches. CDR3 nucleotides: TGTGCCAGCAGCCCCGGCGCAGGGGGCGTGACCGGTGGCTACACCTTC. Amino acid sequence: CASSPGAGGVTGGYTF.

By sample share, this clone is medium-sized. This chain connects TRBV29-1 to TRBJ1-1, with a tentative D call TRBD1 (6 bases). V lost 2 bases and J 1 base, leaving 17 bases between the germline ends. The V gene's germline CDR1 is SQVTM and CDR2 ANQGSEA. The CDR3 totals 16 residues. The CDR3 loop is CSVEPEGGGKNTEAFF. The CDR3 DNA is TGCAGCGTTGAACCGGAGGGGGGTGGCAAGAACACTGAAGCTTTCTTT.

J is TRBJ2-1 and V is TRBV28; the D call may be TRBD1 or TRBD2 (5 bases each). The CDR3 has 10 residues. Trimming shortened V by 6 bases and J by 9 bases, and 6 bases separated the two germline ends. CDR1 is MDHEN, CDR2 SYDVKM, per germline. The CDR3, as DNA: TGTGCCAGCAGGAGGGGTGAGCAGTTCTTC. Translation: CASRRGEQFF.

The genes are TRBV3-1 (or the pseudogene TRBV3-2) and TRBJ2-3; D is ambiguous. V was cut by 0 bases and J by 0 bases, with 16 bases left in between. CDR3 length: 18 residues. Germline CDR1 LGHDT, CDR2 YNNKEL (reference sequence). CDR3 in amino acids: CASSQDPTRTRSTDTQYF. CDR3 DNA sequence: TGTGCCAGCAGCCAAGATCCGACACGGACCCGTAGCACAGATACGCAGTATTTT.

The J gene is TRBJ2-1, the V gene TRBV6-5; the match to TRBD2 covers 8 bases. The CDR3 is 12 amino acids. V was pared by 6 bases and J by 7 bases, with 2 bases of the junction left unmatched. CDR1 is MNHEY and CDR2 is SVGAGI in the germline V gene. The CDR3 protein is CASSRGGNEQFF. The CDR3 DNA reads as TGTGCCAGCAGCCGGGGGGGGAATGAGCAGTTCTTC.

V is TRBV5-6 and J is TRBJ2-7; D uncertain. The germline V gene encodes CDR1 SGHDT and CDR2 YYEEEE. The germline V and J ends were trimmed by 4 bases and 2 bases, with 10 bases remaining between them. The CDR3 covers 13 residues. This CDR3 reads CASSPRTAYEQYF. The CDR3 DNA reads TGTGCCAGCAGCCCTAGAACAGCCTACGAGCAGTACTTC.

This clone was counted once. The V and J genes are TRBV6-5 and TRBJ2-1, with no clear D. V gave up 6 bases and J gave up 0 bases, with 9 bases separating them. Germline-derived CDR1 and CDR2 are MNHEY and SVGAGI. The CDR3 totals 14 residues. CDR3 nucleotide sequence: TGTGCCAGCAGGGCCACTGCCTCCTACAATGAGCAGTTCTTC. Protein sequence: CASRATASYNEQFF.

The V call is TRBV6-1, the J call TRBJ1-5, with D uncertain. The CDR3 has 13 residues. V was clipped by 2 bases and J by 4 bases, with 6 bases between them. CDR1 is MNHNS and CDR2 is SASEGT in the germline V gene. CDR3 region: CASSEIQNQPQHF. CDR3 DNA: TGTGCCAGCAGTGAAATCCAGAATCAGCCCCAGCATTTT.

On this clone itself: The same CDR3 also results from other DNA sequences found in this sample. The chain is built from TRBV19 and TRBJ1-1, with D unresolved. Germline-derived CDR1 and CDR2 are LNHDA and SQIVND (reference sequence). The ends were cut back, 3 bases at V and 1 base at J, with 3 bases in the middle. The CDR3 is made up of 12 amino acids. CDR3 protein: CASSIGNTEAFF. Written as DNA, the CDR3 is TGTGCCAGTAGTATCGGGAACACTGAAGCTTTCTTT.

The gene calls are TRBV7-9 and TRBJ2-7; no clear D. Trimming left V 1 base short and J 1 base short, with 5 bases between. Germline V gene lookup returns CDR1 SEHNR and CDR2 FQNEAQ (reference sequence). The CDR3 extends over 13 amino acids. The CDR3 here is CASSLDPSYEQYF. The CDR3 region has the DNA TGTGCCAGCAGCTTAGACCCATCCTACGAGCAGTACTTC.

V usage is TRBV11-2 and J usage is TRBJ1-1; no clear D. CDR1 SGHAT and CDR2 FQNNGV come from the germline V gene. CDR3 length: 13 amino acids. V was clipped by 4 bases and J by 0 bases, with 6 bases between them. CDR3: CASSYELNTEAFF. CDR3 in DNA: TGTGCCAGCAGCTACGAGCTGAACACTGAAGCTTTCTTT.

This clone was found a few times. J is TRBJ2-7 and V is TRBV13, with D uncertain. Trimming left V 3 bases short and J 3 bases short, with 9 bases between. Per germline, CDR1 PRHDT and CDR2 FYEKMQ (reference sequence). The CDR3 extends over 13 amino acids. CDR3 DNA: TGTGCCAGCAGCTTTTTTTTCCGCTACGAGCAGTACTTC. Protein: CASSFFFRYEQYF.

V gene TRBV2 combines with J gene TRBJ2-2; D remains ambiguous. This CDR3 comprises 14 residues. Per germline, CDR1 SNHLY and CDR2 FYNNEI. V lost 3 bases, J lost 2 bases, and 7 bases lay in between. The chain's CDR3 is CASSESRNTGELFF. CDR3 nucleotide sequence: TGTGCCAGCAGTGAGTCGCGTAACACCGGGGAGCTGTTTTTT.

The chain carries TRBV4-2 and TRBJ1-2; 8 nucleotides line up with TRBD1. V shed 0 bases, J shed 4 bases, and the junction held 13 bases outside the gene matches. From germline, CDR1 is LGHNA and CDR2 YNFKEQ. The CDR3 spans 18 residues. CDR3 bases: TGTGCCAGCAGCCAAGACCCCACCGGGACAGGAGTTTTCTATGGCTACACCTTC. Residues: CASSQDPTGTGVFYGYTF.

This chain uses TRBV9 with TRBJ2-7; TRBD1 might be the D (5 bases). The CDR3 consists of 15 residues. The V gene lost 0 bases and the J gene lost 3 bases, with 13 bases spanning the gap. Germline-derived CDR1 and CDR2 are SGDLS and YYNGEE. CDR3 amino acids: CASSVGGSSSYEQYF. CDR3 sequence (DNA): TGTGCCAGCAGCGTAGGGGGCAGCTCGAGCTACGAGCAGTACTTC.

The chain carries TRBV24-1 and TRBJ2-7; possibly TRBD2 for D (5 bases). The germline V and J ends were trimmed by 1 base and 4 bases, with 16 bases remaining between them. Germline V lookup: CDR1 KGHDR, CDR2 SFDVKD. The CDR3 covers 16 residues. The CDR3 spells CATSDFRGQGPYEQYF. The CDR3 nucleotides are TGTGCCACCAGTGATTTCCGAGGGCAAGGGCCTTACGAGCAGTACTTC.

The genes are TRBV12-3 or TRBV12-4 and TRBJ2-2; TRBD1 might be the D (5 bases). The CDR3 has 12 amino acids. Trimming took off 3 bases at V and 8 bases at J, with 7 bases between the two ends. CDR3 sequence: CASSFGAGELFF. The DNA of the CDR3 is TGTGCCAGCAGTTTTGGGGCTGGGGAGCTGTTTTTT.

The V gene is TRBV18, the J gene TRBJ2-7; D remains ambiguous. CDR3 length: 12 amino acids. The V end lost 6 bases, the J end lost 6 bases, and 12 bases lay between the germline ends. Germline CDR1 reads KGHSH; CDR2 reads LQKENI. CDR3 loop: CASSPMGGEQYF. DNA of the CDR3: TGTGCCAGCTCGCCAATGGGTGGCGAGCAGTACTTC.

V usage is TRBV6-5 and J usage is TRBJ1-4, with a weak D call TRBD1 (5 bases). Germline V gene sequence: CDR1 MNHEY, CDR2 SVGAGI. The CDR3 is 13 amino acids. V dropped 2 bases and J dropped 7 bases, with 8 bases sitting between them. CDR3 bases: TGTGCCAGCAGTTACCAGGGAGGTGAAAAACTGTTTTTT. Protein sequence: CASSYQGGEKLFF.

The chain has TRBV4-3 and TRBJ2-2; D gene ambiguous. This CDR3 spans 15 amino acids. The germline V gene has CDR1 LGHNA and CDR2 YSLEER. V was trimmed by 1 base and J by 0 bases, leaving 6 bases between them. CDR3 protein: CASSQGGANTGELFF. The CDR3, as DNA: TGCGCCAGCAGCCAAGGCGGCGCGAACACCGGGGAGCTGTTTTTT.

This clone was picked up a small number of times. The chain joins TRBV13 to TRBJ2-1, with D maybe TRBD2 (5 bases). Deletions cut 5 bases from V and 10 bases from J, with 9 bases between. The CDR3 runs to 11 residues. Germline assignment: CDR1 PRHDT and CDR2 FYEKMQ (reference sequence). CDR3 sequence reads: CASSGPGEQFF. As DNA, the CDR3 is TGTGCCAGCAGCGGCCCGGGGGAGCAGTTCTTC. The complete variable domain, with remaining parts taken from reference TRBV13 and TRBJ2-1, reads AAGVIQSPRHLIKEKRETATLKCYPIPRHDTVYWYQQGPGQDPQFLISFYEKMQSDKGSIPDRFSAQQFSDYHSELNMSSLELGDSALYFCASSGPGEQFFGPGTRLTVL.

CDR3 amino acids: CASSTSGSWNEQFF. The CDR3 DNA follows: TGTGCCAGCTCTACTAGCGGGAGCTGGAATGAGCAGTTCTTC. The chain uses TRBV6-5 and TRBJ2-1; 11 bases agree with TRBD2. The CDR3 contains 14 residues. Trimming at V came to 8 bases and at J to 7 bases, leaving 7 bases not matched to a gene. CDR1 MNHEY and CDR2 SVGAGI come from the germline V gene.

The chain combines TRBV9 with TRBJ1-1; no clear D. With 3 bases removed from V and 8 bases from J, the gap between germline ends came to 17 bases. This CDR3 spans 14 amino acids. The germline V gene encodes CDR1 SGDLS and CDR2 YYNGEE. CDR3 sequence (DNA): TGTGCCAGCAGCGCCCGCTCAAGCCTCGGGGAAGCTTTCTTT. Its protein is CASSARSSLGEAFF.

The rearrangement joins TRBV5-6 to TRBJ2-7; D gene unclear. The V gene's germline CDR1 is SGHDT and CDR2 YYEEEE. The CDR3 is 16 residues long. V was clipped by 2 bases and J by 0 bases, with 15 bases between them. CDR3 DNA: TGTGCCAGCAGCTTTCAATCGGTGCAGAACTCCTACGAGCAGTACTTC. Its protein product is CASSFQSVQNSYEQYF. Filled out from reference TRBV5-6 and TRBJ2-7, the complete variable domain reads DAGVTQSPTHLIKTRGQQVTLRCSPKSGHDTVSWYQQALGQGPQFIFQYYEEEERQRGNFPDRFSGHQFPNYSSELNVNALLLGDSALYLCASSFQSVQNSYEQYFGPGTRLTVT.

The gene calls are TRBV7-9 and TRBJ1-1; D is unresolved. Looked up from germline, CDR1 is SEHNR and CDR2 is FQNEAQ (reference sequence). Trimming shortened V by 3 bases and J by 0 bases, and 8 bases separated the two germline ends. CDR3 size: 14 residues. This chain's CDR3 is CASSFVNMNTEAFF. CDR3 in DNA: TGTGCCAGCAGCTTCGTTAACATGAACACTGAAGCTTTCTTT.